This T cell receptor beta chain was identified during a study of T cell changes during pregnancy in multiple sclerosis. The data were produced by immunoSEQ multiplex PCR, yet TCRdb's version contains in-frame clones alone and is incomplete. The sample gives tens of thousands of clones, 85% to 95% of which show up once; less than 0.65% is in the top ten. Germline values: CDR1 LNHDA, CDR2 SQIVND (reference sequence). The V segment lost 4 bases and the J segment 14 bases; nucleotides outside the gene matches: 5. CDR3 length equals 11 residues. This chain joins TRBV19 and TRBJ2-1; TRBD2 aligns across 7 bases. The starting material was CD4+ T cells from peripheral blood mononuclear cells, obtained in the third trimester of pregnancy. This TCR derives from a female donor with multiple sclerosis, enrolled in a pregnancy study. CDR3 in amino acids: CASSRGGIEFF. In DNA, the CDR3 is TGTGCCAGTAGTAGGGGGGGAATTGAGTTCTTC.